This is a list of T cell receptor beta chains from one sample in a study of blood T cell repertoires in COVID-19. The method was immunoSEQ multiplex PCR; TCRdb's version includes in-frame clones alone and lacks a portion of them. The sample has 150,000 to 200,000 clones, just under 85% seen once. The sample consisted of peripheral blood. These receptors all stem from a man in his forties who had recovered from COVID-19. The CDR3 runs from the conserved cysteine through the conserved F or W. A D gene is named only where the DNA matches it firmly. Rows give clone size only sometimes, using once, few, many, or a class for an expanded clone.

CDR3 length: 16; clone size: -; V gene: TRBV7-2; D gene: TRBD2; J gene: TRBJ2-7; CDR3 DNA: TGTGCCAGCAGCTTAAATTCAGTAGCGGGGGCCCAGGGGCAGTACTTC; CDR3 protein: CASSLNSVAGAQGQYF
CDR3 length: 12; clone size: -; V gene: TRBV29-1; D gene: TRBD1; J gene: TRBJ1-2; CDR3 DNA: TGCAGCGTACCGACAGGGAACTATGGCTACACCTTC; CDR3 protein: CSVPTGNYGYTF
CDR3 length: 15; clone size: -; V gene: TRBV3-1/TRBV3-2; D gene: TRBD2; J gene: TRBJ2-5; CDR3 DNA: TGTGCCAGCAGCGCGGGGGTTTTCCAGGGAGAGACCCAGTACTTC; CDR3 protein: CASSAGVFQGETQYF
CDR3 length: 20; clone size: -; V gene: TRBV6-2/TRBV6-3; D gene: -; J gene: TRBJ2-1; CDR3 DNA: TGTGCCAGCAGTTACTTAAGAGGCAGAGTTGGGCAGGGTTCCTACAATGAGCAGTTCTTC; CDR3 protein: CASSYLRGRVGQGSYNEQFF
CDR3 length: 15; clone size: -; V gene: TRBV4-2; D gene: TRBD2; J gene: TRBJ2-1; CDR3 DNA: TGTGCCAGCAGCCAAGGGCTAGCGGACTACAATGAGCAGTTCTTC; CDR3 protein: CASSQGLADYNEQFF
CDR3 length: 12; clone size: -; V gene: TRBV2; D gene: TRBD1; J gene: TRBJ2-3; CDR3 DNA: TGTGCCAGTCACAGGGGGGCAGATACGCAGTATTTT; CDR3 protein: CASHRGADTQYF
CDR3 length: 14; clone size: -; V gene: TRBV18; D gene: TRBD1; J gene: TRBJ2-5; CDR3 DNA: TGTGCCAGCTCAGTCGCAGGGGGACGAGAGACCCAGTACTTC; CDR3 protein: CASSVAGGRETQYF
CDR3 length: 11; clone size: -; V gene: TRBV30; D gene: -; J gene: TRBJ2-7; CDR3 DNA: TGTGCCTGGAGCGTCCGGGACGAGCAGTACTTC; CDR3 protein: CAWSVRDEQYF
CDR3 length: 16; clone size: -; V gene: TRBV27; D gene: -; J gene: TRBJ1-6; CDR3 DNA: TGTGCCAGCACCCCCTGGGGCGGGGGGAATAATTCACCCCTCCACTTT; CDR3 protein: CASTPWGGGNNSPLHF
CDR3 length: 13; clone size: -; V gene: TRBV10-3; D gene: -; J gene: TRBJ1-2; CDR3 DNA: TGTGCCATCAGTGAGTCAGACAGCTATGGCTACACCTTC; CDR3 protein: CAISESDSYGYTF
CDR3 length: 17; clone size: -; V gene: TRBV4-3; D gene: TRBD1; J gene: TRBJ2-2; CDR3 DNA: TGCGCCAGCAGCCTAGGGGGCGTGTCCCTGTTCACCGGGGAGCTGTTTTTT; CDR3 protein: CASSLGGVSLFTGELFF
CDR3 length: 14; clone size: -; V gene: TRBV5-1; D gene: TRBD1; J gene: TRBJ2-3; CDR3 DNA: TGCGCCAGCAACGGACAGGGGAGCACAGATACGCAGTATTTT; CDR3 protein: CASNGQGSTDTQYF
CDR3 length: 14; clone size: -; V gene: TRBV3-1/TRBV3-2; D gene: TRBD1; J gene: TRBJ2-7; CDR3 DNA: TGTGCCAGCAGCCCTCAGCTGGGACAGCACGAGCAGTACTTC; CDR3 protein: CASSPQLGQHEQYF
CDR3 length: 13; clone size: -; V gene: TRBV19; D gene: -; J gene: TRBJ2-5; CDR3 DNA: TGTGCCAGTAGTCTCCGGACAGAAGAGACCCAGTACTTC; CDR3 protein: CASSLRTEETQYF
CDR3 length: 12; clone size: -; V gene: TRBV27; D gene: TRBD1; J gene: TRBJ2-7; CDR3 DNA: TGTGCCAGCCTCGGGACAGGGCGCGAGCAGTACTTC; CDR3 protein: CASLGTGREQYF
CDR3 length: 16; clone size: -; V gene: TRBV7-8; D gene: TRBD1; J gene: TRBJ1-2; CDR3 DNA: TGTGCCAGCAGCTTAAGAGCCGGGACAGCCAACTATGGCTACACCTTC; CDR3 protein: CASSLRAGTANYGYTF
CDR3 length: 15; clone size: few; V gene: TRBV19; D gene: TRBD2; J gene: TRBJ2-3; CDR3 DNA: TGTGCCAGTACCCAATTCGGGGGGACCACAGATACGCAGTATTTT; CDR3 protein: CASTQFGGTTDTQYF
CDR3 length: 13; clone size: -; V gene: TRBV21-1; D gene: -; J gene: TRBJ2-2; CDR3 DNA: TGTGCCAGCAGATACAGGGCCACCGGGGAGCTGTTTTTT; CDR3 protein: CASRYRATGELFF
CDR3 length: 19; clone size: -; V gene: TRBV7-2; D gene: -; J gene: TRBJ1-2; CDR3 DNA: TGTGCCAGCAGCGAATTGGACCTCTCCAGGGTGCCTAATCTCTATGGCTACACCTTC; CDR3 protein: CASSELDLSRVPNLYGYTF
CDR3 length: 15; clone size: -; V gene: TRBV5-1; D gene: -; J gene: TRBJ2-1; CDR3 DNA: TGCGCCAGCAGCTTGGTAGGTAGGGGATACAATGAGCAGTTCTTC; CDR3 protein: CASSLVGRGYNEQFF
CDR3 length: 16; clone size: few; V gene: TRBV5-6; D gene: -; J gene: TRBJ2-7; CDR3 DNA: TGTGCCAGCAGCACTATGGACCGCTTAGCGGCCTACGAGCAGTACTTC; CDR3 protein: CASSTMDRLAAYEQYF
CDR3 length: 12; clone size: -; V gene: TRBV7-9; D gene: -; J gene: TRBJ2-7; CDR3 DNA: TGTGCCAGCAGCAAGCAGGGTTACGAGCAGTACTTC; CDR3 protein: CASSKQGYEQYF